Shown below are 20 T cell receptor beta chains from a single sample sequenced in a study of blood T cell repertoires in COVID-19. Sequencing was performed with immunoSEQ multiplex PCR; in TCRdb, only in-frame clones are kept and a portion is missing. The sample carries about 33,000 clones, more than 80% recorded once. Sample: peripheral blood. These receptors were obtained from a human donor in a cohort sampled during active COVID-19.

The chain recombines TRBV7-3 with TRBJ1-1, with a possible D match to TRBD1 (5 bases). Germline values: CDR1 SGHTA, CDR2 FQGTGA. CDR3 length: 13 residues. V gave up 2 bases and J gave up 2 bases, with 6 bases separating them. DNA for the CDR3: TGTGCCAGCAGCTTAGACAGAAACACTGAAGCTTTCTTT. Translation gives CASSLDRNTEAFF. Together with reference TRBV7-3 and TRBJ1-1, the CDR3 gives the full variable domain: GAGVSQTPSNKVTEKGKYVELRCDPISGHTALYWYRQSLGQGPEFLIYFQGTGAADDSGLPNDRFFAVRPEGSVSTLKIQRTERGDSAVYLCASSLDRNTEAFFGQGTRLTVV.

The CDR3 DNA follows: TGTGCCATCAGTGAGGGGGGGACAGGGGGCATGTATTCACCCCTCCACTTT. It yields the protein CAISEGGTGGMYSPLHF. The chain combines TRBV10-3 with TRBJ1-6; 12 nucleotides agree with TRBD1. V gave up 2 bases and J gave up 8 bases; unmatched junction bases: 7. Per germline, CDR1 ENHRY and CDR2 SYGVKD. This CDR3 comprises 17 residues.

This rearrangement joins TRBV12-3 or TRBV12-4 to TRBJ2-2; TRBD1 matches 7 bases. CDR3 size: 12 residues. V dropped 6 bases and J dropped 5; count of bases not matched to a gene: 0. CDR3 sequence reads: CASSRGTGELFF. The CDR3 DNA reads as TGTGCCAGCAGCAGGGGGACCGGGGAGCTGTTTTTT.

This sequence joins TRBV7-9 and TRBJ2-7, with TRBD2 matching over 10 bases. Losses at the gene ends were 5 bases for V and 4 bases for J; bases not matched to a gene: 8. There are 15 residues in the CDR3. Germline V gene lookup returns CDR1 SEHNR and CDR2 FQNEAQ (reference sequence). CDR3 nucleotides: TGTGCCAGCAGCGCAACTAGCGGGAATGAGTACGAGCAGTACTTC. Translation: CASSATSGNEYEQYF.

The chain joins TRBV19 to TRBJ1-2, with a weak D call TRBD1 (6 bases). V dropped 1 base and J dropped 4 bases, with 10 bases sitting between them. Germline V gene data show CDR1 as LNHDA and CDR2 as SQIVND (reference sequence). The CDR3 runs to 14 residues. CDR3 loop: CASSIGQVFYGYTF. For the CDR3, the DNA is TGTGCCAGTAGTATAGGACAGGTGTTCTATGGCTACACCTTC.

The chain's CDR3 is CASSPRLAASYEQYF. The CDR3 DNA reads as TGTGCCAGCAGCCCCCGCCTAGCGGCCTCCTACGAGCAGTACTTC. The rearrangement links TRBV13 to TRBJ2-5; 7 bases map to TRBD2. The tail of the sequence fits TRBJ2-7 better, so the J call may be wrong. Germline V gene data show CDR1 as PRHDT and CDR2 as FYEKMQ (reference sequence). The CDR3 spans 15 residues.

This clone has only a few counts. This rearrangement joins TRBV30 to TRBJ1-1, with D possibly matching TRBD1 (5 bases). Trimming removed 6 bases at V and 5 bases at J, with 16 bases between. Germline V gene data show CDR1 as GTSNPN and CDR2 as SVGIG (reference sequence). There are 13 residues in the CDR3. As DNA, the CDR3 is TGTGCCTGCTATGGACATCTGGGGACTGAAGCTTTCTTT. This encodes CACYGHLGTEAFF.

The rearrangement joins TRBV9 to TRBJ2-5; TRBD1 matches at 9 bases. The CDR3 is 15 residues long. Trimming at V came to 6 bases and at J to 2 bases, leaving 8 bases not matched to a gene. Germline V gives CDR1 SGDLS, CDR2 YYNGEE. CDR3 amino acids: CASTTGQGRQETQYF. DNA for the CDR3: TGTGCCAGCACCACGGGACAGGGACGACAAGAGACCCAGTACTTC.

This rearrangement joins TRBV29-1 to TRBJ1-5, with 11 bases aligning to TRBD1. Trimming cost V 7 bases and J 9 bases; bases outside gene matches: 8. CDR1 is SQVTM and CDR2 is ANQGSEA in the germline V gene. The CDR3 runs to 13 residues. CDR3: CSAGQGADMPQHF. The CDR3 DNA reads TGCAGCGCAGGACAGGGGGCTGATATGCCCCAGCATTTT.

The chain recombines TRBV6-5 with TRBJ2-7; weak D call: TRBD1 (7 bases). Between the trimmed V and J ends, which lost 6 bases and 5 bases, there was a span of 20 bases. The germline V gene has CDR1 MNHEY and CDR2 SVGAGI. The CDR3 extends over 15 amino acids. CDR3 residues: CASRTTRDSPNEQYF. The CDR3 DNA reads TGTGCCAGCAGAACGACGCGGGACAGCCCCAACGAGCAGTACTTC.

This rearrangement joins TRBV5-1 to TRBJ1-4; D ambiguous. Between the trimmed V and J ends, which lost 5 bases and 7 bases, there was a span of 18 bases. The CDR3 totals 15 residues. From germline, CDR1 is SGHRS and CDR2 YFSETQ. The CDR3 is CASSPPGLRGEKLFF. The CDR3 DNA sequence: TGCGCCAGCAGTCCCCCCGGCCTCCGGGGTGAAAAACTGTTTTTT.

This clone was counted only a few times. J is TRBJ2-2 and V is TRBV5-6, with TRBD1 matching 9 bases. In germline, CDR1 is SGHDT, CDR2 YYEEEE. CDR3 length equals 16 residues. Losses at the gene ends were 0 bases for V and 4 bases for J; bases not matched to a gene: 4. The CDR3 sequence is CASSLVGQGSTGELFF. CDR3 nucleotides: TGTGCCAGCAGCTTGGTGGGACAGGGAAGCACCGGGGAGCTGTTTTTT.

The chain joins TRBV3-1 (or the pseudogene TRBV3-2) to TRBJ1-6; 7 bases fit TRBD1. Trimming took 2 bases from V and 9 from J; bases not matched to a gene: 4. Germline V lookup: CDR1 LGHDT, CDR2 YNNKEL (reference sequence). The CDR3 runs to 14 residues. CDR3 coding DNA: TGTGCCAGCAGCCAACTAGGGGGCAGTTCACCCCTCCACTTT. Protein sequence: CASSQLGGSSPLHF.

The rearrangement joins TRBV30 to TRBJ2-5; possible D gene TRBD1, 5 bases. Trimming cost V 0 bases and J 2 bases, with 7 bases left between them. This CDR3 comprises 13 residues. Germline V CDR1 and CDR2: GTSNPN, SVGIG (reference sequence). The CDR3 is CAWSVKGQETQYF. Written as DNA, the CDR3 is TGTGCCTGGAGTGTGAAGGGGCAAGAGACCCAGTACTTC. The whole variable domain, filled in from reference TRBV30 and TRBJ2-5, reads SQTIHQWPATLVQPVGSPLSLECTVEGTSNPNLYWYRQAAGRGLQLLFYSVGIGQISSEVPQNLSASRPQDRQFILSSKKLLLSDSGFYLCAWSVKGQETQYFGPGTRLLVL.

The chain couples TRBV7-6 to TRBJ2-7; D is unresolved. V lost 1 base, J lost 3 bases, and 7 bases lay in between. From germline, CDR1 is SGHVS and CDR2 FNYEAQ. This CDR3 contains 13 residues. The CDR3 sequence: CASSLGPNYEQYF. As DNA, the CDR3 is TGTGCCAGCAGCTTAGGGCCGAACTACGAGCAGTACTTC. Full variable domain (outside the CDR3, taken from reference TRBV7-6 and TRBJ2-7): GAGVSQSPRYKVTKRGQDVALRCDPISGHVSLYWYRQALGQGPEFLTYFNYEAQQDKSGLPNDRFSAERPEGSISTLTIQRTEQRDSAMYRCASSLGPNYEQYFGPGTRLTVT.

The chain employs TRBV7-2 and TRBJ2-3, with 7 bases that match TRBD1. V shed 7 bases and J 3 bases; nucleotides not matched to a gene: 10. The CDR3 consists of 15 residues. Germline assignment: CDR1 SGHTA and CDR2 FQGNSA. Written as DNA, the CDR3 is TGTGCCAGCAAAAAACAGGGGAGAACGACAGATACGCAGTATTTT. Protein product: CASKKQGRTTDTQYF.

CDR3 region: CASSEAGGFPYEQYF. The CDR3 DNA follows: TGTGCCAGCAGTGAAGCGGGAGGGTTTCCGTACGAGCAGTACTTC. This chain links TRBV6-1 with TRBJ2-7; 7 bases are a match to TRBD2. Germline V gene lookup returns CDR1 MNHNS and CDR2 SASEGT. This CDR3 spans 15 amino acids. Losses at the gene ends were 0 bases for V and 4 bases for J; bases not matched to a gene: 6.

V is TRBV6-5 and J is TRBJ2-2; TRBD2 aligns across 12 bases. V trimming: 6 bases; J trimming: 6 bases; junction bases outside the gene matches: 5. Per germline, CDR1 MNHEY and CDR2 SVGAGI. There are 15 residues in the CDR3. As DNA, the CDR3 is TGTGCCAGCAGACCCGGACTAGCGGGATCCGGGGAGCTGTTTTTT. Protein product: CASRPGLAGSGELFF.

The CDR3 reads CAWSVLGGSADTQYF. For the CDR3, the DNA is TGTGCCTGGAGTGTACTGGGGGGTTCGGCAGATACGCAGTATTTT. The rearrangement uses TRBV30 and TRBJ2-3; weak D call: TRBD2 (6 bases). The CDR3 loop spans 15 amino acids. Germline CDR1 is GTSNPN and CDR2 is SVGIG (reference sequence). Trimming removed 0 bases at V and 4 bases at J, with 14 bases between. Variable domain in full (rest from reference TRBV30 and TRBJ2-3): SQTIHQWPATLVQPVGSPLSLECTVEGTSNPNLYWYRQAAGRGLQLLFYSVGIGQISSEVPQNLSASRPQDRQFILSSKKLLLSDSGFYLCAWSVLGGSADTQYFGPGTRLTVL.

The V gene is TRBV2, the J gene TRBJ2-3, with D possibly matching TRBD1 (5 bases). The CDR3 length is 13 residues. V shed 4 bases and J shed 6 bases, with 11 bases lying between them. Per the germline V gene, CDR1 is SNHLY and CDR2 is FYNNEI. CDR3 protein: CASSGQGADTQYF. The CDR3 DNA is TGTGCCAGCAGTGGGCAGGGTGCGGATACGCAGTATTTT.